Sequencing of this T cell receptor beta chain was carried out in a study of shared clonotypes between healthy human individuals (dated by TCRdb to the early 2020s). Regarding the complete study: Three men and two women, aged 18 to 49 years, made up the cohort. For each donor, three plates each were used for CD4 naive and CD4 memory, two plates were used for CD8 naive, and one plate was used for CD8 memory. To estimate repertoire size and how much clonotypes are shared between individuals, the study performed deep sequencing of blood TCR repertoires from about 5 healthy adults. Libraries were prepared and TCR repertoires were sequenced by different laboratories using diverse techniques, in order to increase sequencing depth and limit assay-specific biases. Each donor's leukapheresis produced roughly between roughly 0.94 and 9.5 billion PBMCs. General findings and caveats noted by the study authors: Naive subsets generally had larger estimated clonotype richness than memory subsets. Sampling was restricted to blood, and TCR repertoires in tissue are likely to differ from TCR repertoires in blood. The genetic and exposure-history diversity represented was limited by the small number of donors. Pairwise subsampling indicated that sequencing depth was expected to affect the degree of clonotype sharing among donors. Clonotypes shared by all four sorted-subset donors showed higher generation probabilities than non-shared clonotypes. Incomplete sequencing was indicated by rarefaction of sorted-subset datasets, despite the large sequencing depth. Across a few donors, roughly 5.1% of naive CD4, 3% to 3.5% of naive CD8, around 2.5% of memory CD4, and about 0.4% of memory CD8 clonotypes were shared.

V is shortened by 11 bases, J by 4 bases, and the region joining them spans 23 bases. Counted from cysteine to phenylalanine, this CDR3 has 15 amino acids. Of the read, only the CDR3 DNA is kept; its 45 bases are in frame from base 1. For CDR1 and CDR2, the germline V gene lists ENHRY and SYGVKD. A note on this clone: Its antigen remains undetermined. No per-base quality is available; no much larger clone lies one base away.

CD8 naive samples were CD45RO-negative cells positively selected for CCR7, giving a CD45RA+CCR7+ population that excluded TemRA cells. The donors were healthy, HIV-negative adults with no recently reported acute infections or vaccinations. Every donor was a Caucasian adult residing in Nashville, Tennessee, USA. Blood was collected by leukapheresis, and PBMCs were isolated by Ficoll-Histopaque density gradient centrifugation and then cryopreserved in liquid nitrogen vapor phase. Purity and quantity of every magnetically sorted T cell population were checked by analytical flow cytometry. From each sorted fraction, genomic DNA was isolated and quantified by UV absorbance on a Nanodrop 2000c. Using the deep immunoSEQ assay, multiplex PCR amplified TCR CDR3 regions from genomic DNA. Extracted genomic DNA from each cell subset was distributed evenly across all wells of several immunoSEQ 96-well plates, and each plate was treated as a replicate. For sorted subsets, each replicate PCR was loaded with 200 ng genomic DNA, equivalent to 30,000 or so T cell genomes. Purified libraries were quantified with a Qubit 3.0 fluorometer, sized on a Bioanalyzer 2100, and re-quantified with the KAPA Library Quantification kit. Each immunoSEQ 96-well plate was sequenced on its own single-read 150-cycle Illumina NextSeq 550 flow cell. The paper's processing steps were these. Because the immunoSEQ output held only junctional sequences and lacked quality scores, the filtering could not match the filtering applied to full-length reads. To assign V/J genes and CDR3, sequences were annotated using PyIR, a Python wrapper for IgBLAST v1.9, with IMGT germline references. Reads with weak V/J assignments (E-value above 1e-6), missing CDR3, stop codons, out-of-frame junctions, or ambiguous translated residues were removed. V3J clonotypes were defined as sequences sharing the same inferred V gene, J gene, and CDR3 amino acid sequence. Percentage overlap between repertoires was calculated by dividing the number of shared unique clonotypes by the size of the smaller repertoire. Three approaches were used to assess repertoire richness: RTK rarefaction, the Chao1 estimator, and Recon v2.1 estimates of unobserved clonotypes. Generation probabilities were computed with OLGA for all TCRbeta clonotypes obtained by the gDNA method from a handful of donors. Held by TCRdb, this immuneACCESS table contains in-frame sequences only and omits some clones. Under half of the omission traces to an unresolved V gene where checked; the cause of the rest is unknown. The DNA gave D and trimming, while V, J and clone size come from that table. Counted in this sample were roughly 770,000 clones; roughly 96% of them appeared once. Of the sample, under 0.25% is held by the ten largest clones.

In this chain, TRBV10-3 is recombined with TRBJ2-5; perhaps TRBD2 is the D gene, with 5 bases matching. The sequenced sample consisted of naive CD8+ T cells sorted from blood. Taken with the paper, the label for cell subset or site translates to: CD45RA+CCR7+. The sequence derives from a man aged 25 to 45 in good health. The CDR3 in this case is CALSSSGGRGETQYF. The bases are TGTGCCCTTTCATCGTCAGGCGGGCGAGGAGAGACCCAGTACTTC.